One sample yielded the 21 T cell receptor beta chains listed below, sequenced in a study of a mutant IDH1 vaccine in newly diagnosed glioma. Generated by immunoSEQ multiplex PCR, the TCRdb table keeps only in-frame clones and is missing some. The sample gives tens of thousands of clones, about 79% of which show up once; 24% is in the top ten. What these receptors recognize is not known. Stated time point: week 5, during vaccination. Topical imiquimod accompanied each vaccine dose, which consisted of 300 ug of mutant IDH1 20-mer peptide. The sample in question was PBMCs, obtained from a glioma patient whose treatment included an IDH1 peptide vaccine. These receptors were taken from a man aged 30 to 45 with glioma.

The chain links TRBV27 to TRBJ1-5; TRBD1 matches 11 bases. Germline CDR1 MNHEY, CDR2 SMNVEV (reference sequence). The CDR3 consists of 15 residues. Unmatched junction bases numbered 8, after V lost 5 bases and J lost 8 bases. Written as DNA, the CDR3 is TGTGCCAGCAGTCCGCGGACAGGGGGCATGGAGCCCCAGCATTTT. Translation gives CASSPRTGGMEPQHF.

The V and J genes are TRBV5-5 and TRBJ2-2, with TRBD1 identical over 10 bases. The J segment lost 7 bases and the V segment lost 4 bases, leaving 4 bases of the junction unmatched. Germline V gene sequence: CDR1 SGHKS, CDR2 YYEKEE (reference sequence). This CDR3 spans 14 amino acids. The CDR3 here is CASSQRTGGGELFF. The CDR3 DNA sequence: TGTGCCAGCAGCCAGAGGACAGGGGGCGGGGAGCTGTTTTTT.

The chain recombines TRBV19 with TRBJ2-3; TRBD1 matches 8 bases. The length of the CDR3 is 17 residues. Germline V lookup: CDR1 LNHDA, CDR2 SQIVND (reference sequence). V lost 0 bases to trimming and J lost 2 bases; unmatched junction nucleotides: 7. CDR3 loop: CASSIDGAGGTTDTQYF. The CDR3 DNA follows: TGTGCCAGTAGTATAGATGGGGCAGGGGGCACCACAGATACGCAGTATTTT.

The chain combines TRBV6-6 with TRBJ1-2, with D hard to call. V lost 6 bases and J lost 4, with 12 bases in between. Germline CDR1 and CDR2: MNHNY and SVGAGI (reference sequence). This CDR3 has 13 residues. The CDR3 nucleotides are TGTGCCAGCAGCCCGGCCACAGTCTATGGCTACACCTTC. This translates into CASSPATVYGYTF.

V usage is TRBV5-8 and J usage is TRBJ1-2; a weak D match, TRBD1 (5 bases). Trimming stripped 0 bases from V and 8 bases from J, with 23 bases between. Germline assignment: CDR1 SGHTS and CDR2 YDEGEE. The CDR3 extends over 17 amino acids. For the CDR3, the DNA is TGTGCCAGCAGCTTGGCGAGTGGACAAGGGGTGGCTAGGGGCTACACCTTC. Protein sequence: CASSLASGQGVARGYTF.

Here the CDR3 DNA reads TGCAGCGCTACCCCCCGGGTAAGAGATACGCAGTATTTT. Its protein product is CSATPRVRDTQYF. The V call is TRBV29-1, the J call TRBJ2-3; no firm D call. Germline V CDR1 and CDR2: SQVTM, ANQGSEA. V lost 7 bases to trimming and J lost 5 bases, with 16 bases between them. The CDR3 has 13 amino acids.

The chain has TRBV5-1 and TRBJ2-5, with 7 positions matching TRBD2. V gave up 0 bases and J gave up 3 bases; unmatched junction bases: 5. Looked up from germline, CDR1 is SGHRS and CDR2 is YFSETQ. The CDR3 covers 15 residues. DNA for the CDR3: TGCGCCAGCAGCTTGGATAGTCTAGCGGAAGAGACCCAGTACTTC. Its translation is CASSLDSLAEETQYF. Variable domain in full (rest from reference TRBV5-1 and TRBJ2-5): KAGVTQTPRYLIKTRGQQVTLSCSPISGHRSVSWYQQTPGQGLQFLFEYFSETQRNKGNFPGRFSGRQFSNSRSEMNVSTLELGDSALYLCASSLDSLAEETQYFGPGTRLLVL.

The chain links TRBV2 to TRBJ2-5; D is uncertain. With 0 bases removed from V and 5 bases from J, the gap between germline ends came to 4 bases. The CDR3 length is 12 residues. The V gene's germline CDR1 is SNHLY and CDR2 FYNNEI. The CDR3 region has the DNA TGTGCCAGCAGTGAAGCGCAGGAGACCCAGTACTTC. This translates into CASSEAQETQYF.

The J gene is TRBJ2-1, the V gene TRBV13; D gene unclear. Trimming took 0 bases from V and 7 from J, leaving 13 bases between them. There are 15 residues in the CDR3. Germline loops: CDR1 PRHDT, CDR2 FYEKMQ (reference sequence). The CDR3 protein is CASSLGGKWLNEQFF. CDR3 DNA: TGTGCCAGCAGCTTAGGGGGTAAATGGTTGAATGAGCAGTTCTTC.

Turning to this clone: A junction end diverges from the germline sequence, so it may reflect a read error. The genes are TRBV13 and TRBJ1-1; no clear D gene. This CDR3 spans 15 amino acids. Per the germline V gene, CDR1 is PRHDT and CDR2 is FYEKMQ (reference sequence). The CDR3 region has the DNA TGTGCCAGCAGCTCCTCATCGGGGTATGGGGTACGCCCCACTTTT. Its protein is CASSSSSGYGVRPTF.

The rearrangement uses TRBV7-9 and TRBJ2-3; 11 bases align to TRBD1. The V segment lost 4 bases and the J segment 5 bases; nucleotides outside the gene matches: 8. The V gene's germline CDR1 is SEHNR and CDR2 FQNEAQ (reference sequence). The CDR3 has 16 amino acids. CDR3 DNA sequence: TGTGCCAGCAGCTCCGCGGACAGGGGGCTGGAAGATACGCAGTATTTT. Amino acids: CASSSADRGLEDTQYF.

The DNA for the CDR3 is TGTGCCAGCAGGATCCCCACAGATACGCAGTATTTT. Translating it yields CASRIPTDTQYF. This chain uses TRBV6-1 with TRBJ2-3, with D unresolved. Trimming left V 6 bases short and J 2 bases short, with 6 bases between. Germline assignment: CDR1 MNHNS and CDR2 SASEGT. The CDR3 has 12 amino acids.

This sequence joins TRBV11-2 and TRBJ2-7; 7 nucleotides match TRBD1. Germline V CDR1 and CDR2: SGHAT, FQNNGV. The CDR3 loop spans 13 amino acids. Germline trimming cut 0 bases from V and 6 bases from J; bases unmatched to any gene: 2. The CDR3 DNA is TGTGCCAGCAGCTTAGATCACAGGGGCGAGCAGTACTTC. It codes for CASSLDHRGEQYF.

The rearrangement links TRBV7-8 to TRBJ2-2; D is undetermined. V was cut by 1 base and J by 5 bases, with 5 bases left in between. The CDR3 covers 13 residues. CDR1 and CDR2 (germline): SGHVS, FQNEAQ. The CDR3 nucleotides read TGTGCCAGCAGCTTAGTTCAGACCGGGGAGCTGTTTTTT. Its protein product is CASSLVQTGELFF.

The V gene is TRBV6-5, the J gene TRBJ2-5; possibly TRBD2 for D (7 bases). V gave up 0 bases and J gave up 5 bases, with 13 bases separating them. From germline, CDR1 is MNHEY and CDR2 SVGAGI. The CDR3 has 15 amino acids. CDR3 region: CASSYSGGAGETQYF. For the CDR3, the DNA is TGTGCCAGCAGTTACTCGGGGGGGGCTGGGGAGACCCAGTACTTC.

The chain joins TRBV29-1 to TRBJ1-1; tentative D call: TRBD1 (6 bases). Trimming cost V 4 bases and J 3 bases, with 12 bases left between them. Germline loops: CDR1 SQVTM, CDR2 ANQGSEA. The CDR3 is 13 residues long. CDR3 bases: TGCAGCGTTGGGGGGGCAGCGTACACTGAAGCTTTCTTT. This gives the protein CSVGGAAYTEAFF.

This sequence joins TRBV7-2 and TRBJ2-1, with TRBD2 matching over 11 bases. The CDR3 loop spans 15 amino acids. Germline loops: CDR1 SGHTA, CDR2 FQGNSA. J lost 6 bases, V lost 1 base, and 2 bases had no gene match. CDR3 sequence: CASSLELAGANEQFF. The CDR3 nucleotides read TGTGCCAGCAGCTTAGAACTAGCGGGGGCCAATGAGCAGTTCTTC.

The chain combines TRBV19 with TRBJ2-3; 15 bases agree with TRBD2. This CDR3 is built from 17 residues. CDR1 is LNHDA, CDR2 SQIVND, per germline (reference sequence). The V gene end was trimmed by 5 bases and the J gene end by 3 bases; junction bases not matched to a gene: 6. This CDR3 reads CASSGGTSGGMTDTQYF. CDR3 bases: TGTGCCAGTAGTGGAGGGACTAGCGGGGGGATGACAGATACGCAGTATTTT.

This chain uses TRBV25-1 with TRBJ1-4; 7 positions agree with TRBD1. The CDR3 runs 15 residues. Germline V gene sequence: CDR1 MGHDK, CDR2 SYGVNS. V shed 5 bases, J shed 2 bases, and the junction held 5 bases outside the gene matches. The CDR3 DNA is TGTGCCAGCAGTAGACGACAGGGTACTAATGAAAAACTGTTTTTT. Protein: CASSRRQGTNEKLFF.

The rearrangement uses TRBV5-1 and TRBJ2-2; D is undetermined. There are 14 residues in the CDR3. Deletions cut 0 bases from V and 1 base from J, with 4 bases between. Germline lookup yields CDR1 SGHRS and CDR2 YFSETQ. The CDR3 DNA follows: TGCGCCAGCAGCTTGGTTGGGAACACCGGGGAGCTGTTTTTT. Translation: CASSLVGNTGELFF.

The V gene is TRBV4-3, the J gene TRBJ2-1; TRBD2 agrees at 10 bases. This CDR3 is 17 amino acids long. CDR1 and CDR2 (germline): LGHNA, YSLEER. The junction had 9 bases not matched to a gene; V was cut back by 2 bases and J by 5 bases. CDR3 loop: CASSQNEAGGLHNEQFF. In DNA form, the CDR3 reads TGCGCCAGCAGCCAAAACGAAGCGGGGGGGCTCCACAATGAGCAGTTCTTC.